This T cell receptor beta chain comes out of a study of cytomegalovirus exposure and HLA in healthy donors. Study details: The 120 or so validation repertoires used the same platform as the roughly 610 first-cohort repertoires, a later analysis reported. Study-wide results and caveats: Cytomegalovirus status was reportedly diagnosed by the classifier with high sensitivity and specificity. Most TCRs appeared rarely, but some public TCRs recurred in many donors. In vitro data verified three CMV-associated chains as specific for CMV antigens.

Points on this clone: Its specificity is unknown.

Profiling relied on immunoSEQ multiplex PCR, and the TCRdb table lists in-frame clones only, not all of them. Found here are 200,000 to 250,000 clones, over 80% of them singletons; the top ten hold 1% to 1.2%. Germline V gives CDR1 SGHTA, CDR2 FQGTGA. The CDR3 extends over 13 amino acids. The ends were cut back, 2 bases at V and 3 bases at J, with 7 bases in the middle. The origin of this receptor is a young woman in good health and CMV-seronegative. The chain couples TRBV7-3 to TRBJ1-1, with a possible D match to TRBD1 (5 bases). The source material was PBMCs. CDR3 sequence: CASSLDSDTEAFF. The CDR3 nucleotides read TGTGCCAGCAGCTTAGACAGCGACACTGAAGCTTTCTTT.